The T cell receptor beta chain described here comes from a study of Tregs in tolerant kidney transplant recipients (dated by TCRdb to about 2019). For context, the study as a whole: The transplants used related donors along with nonmyeloablative bone marrow transplantation, and in the human trials mixed chimerism was transient. TCRbeta sequencing was used in the study to identify donor-specific regulatory T cells before combined kidney and bone marrow transplantation, and the identified cells were then tracked after transplant.

For TCRbeta CDR3 sequencing, genomic DNA was extracted from sorted cells using the QIAGEN DNeasy Blood and Tissue Kit. High-throughput TCRbeta CDR3 sequencing, including PCR amplification with bias correction and internal controls, was performed commercially through immunoSEQ. The authors' analysis ran thus. Unique productive TCRbeta sequences were defined by CDR3 nucleotide sequence when primers matched and otherwise by CDR3 amino acid sequence together with Vbeta and Jbeta genes. To correct sorting error, sequences shared between sorted populations at a frequency ratio of 2:1 or less were removed; the rest were assigned to the higher population. Sequences were defined as donor-reactive when expanded at least 5-fold in CFSE-low cells versus unstimulated cells and present at a frequency of at least 0.01% in CFSE-low cells. Repertoire divergence was quantified by Jensen-Shannon divergence calculated from the top 100 TCRbeta sequences ranked by frequency. For any sample with multiple sequencing runs, sorting error was corrected in each run separately before the runs were pooled. The source is immuneACCESS, and TCRdb retained only in-frame sequences with V and J called. Part of the clones is not carried over; for the studies checked, unresolved V genes explain less than half of this, and the remainder is unexplained. V and J calls and clone size are as listed in that table; D and trimming were resolved from the DNA. The table for this sample records about 30,000 clones. The ten biggest clones cover under 9% of the sample.

Overall results and qualifications from the work: Biological reproducibility was not directly assessed, although technical replication error appeared to be minimal. For some patients, the PCR primers changed as time went on, which meant samples from those patients could not be compared with one another at the nucleotide level. Because only a small number of patients were included, the study had limitations, and the results will need to be validated in larger populations as well as under other immunosuppression protocols. In tolerant patients, the expansion of donor-specific Tregs was greater than global Treg expansion, suggesting that the expansion was antigen-driven rather than nonspecific. Expanding Tregs with activated donor B cells appeared to identify the most biologically relevant and donor-specific TCRbeta repertoire.

In the paper's terms, the time point label means: blood sample drawn before combined kidney and bone marrow transplant. Unstimulated Tregs (CD4+CD25+CD127-), CD4+ non-Tregs (CD4+CD25-), CD4 and CD8 cells were FACS-sorted from thawed PBMCs. Patients were several combined kidney and bone marrow transplant recipients from the ITN036ST trial, and only these trial subjects had samples available. Healthy control blood was processed by Ficoll density gradient to PBMCs and cryopreserved; patient PBMCs were collected before and after transplant. Notes on this clone: It has no known antigen specificity.

The sequence was collected from a human donor who received a combined kidney and bone marrow transplant. The sequenced sample was CD8+ T cells from blood, obtained before the transplant.

CDR3 DNA (partial): TGTGCCAGCAGCTTATCACAGGGGGAGTCCTACGAG. This codes for CASSLSQGESYE. The complete CDR3 protein is CASSLSQGESYEQYF. In this chain, TRBV7-8 is recombined with TRBJ2-7, and 8 junctional nucleotides match TRBD1. The CDR3 end falls 3 residues outside the read, so it is completed with the germline J gene. Looking up the germline V gene yields CDR1 SGHVS and CDR2 FQNEAQ. Germline trimming amounts to 2 bases on V and 1 base on J, with 4 as the count of junction bases outside the gene matches. The CDR3 has 15 amino acids, counting the end cysteine and phenylalanine. The 36 bases shown cover part of the CDR3, and their frame starts at base 1.